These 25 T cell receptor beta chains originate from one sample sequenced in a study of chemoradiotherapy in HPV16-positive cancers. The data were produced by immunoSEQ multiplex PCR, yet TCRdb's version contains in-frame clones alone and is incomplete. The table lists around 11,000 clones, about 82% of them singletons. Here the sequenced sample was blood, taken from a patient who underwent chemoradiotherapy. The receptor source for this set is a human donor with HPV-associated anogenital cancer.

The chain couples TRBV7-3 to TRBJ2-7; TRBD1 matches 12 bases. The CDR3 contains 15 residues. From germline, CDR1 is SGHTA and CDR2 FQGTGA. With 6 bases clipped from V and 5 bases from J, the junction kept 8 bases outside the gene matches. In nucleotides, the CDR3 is TGTGCCAGCAGTCCCTCCGGGACAGGGGGCCACGAGCAGTACTTC. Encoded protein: CASSPSGTGGHEQYF.

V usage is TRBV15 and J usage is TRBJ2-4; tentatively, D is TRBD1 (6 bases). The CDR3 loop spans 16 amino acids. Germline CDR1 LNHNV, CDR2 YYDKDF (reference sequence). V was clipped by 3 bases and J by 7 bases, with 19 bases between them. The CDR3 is CATSRVTGSASNIQYF. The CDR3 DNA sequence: TGTGCCACCAGCAGGGTCACAGGGTCAGCCAGTAACATTCAGTACTTC. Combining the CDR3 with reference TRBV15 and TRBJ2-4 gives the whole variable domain DAMVIQNPRYQVTQFGKPVTLSCSQTLNHNVMYWYQQKSSQAPKLLFHYYDKDFNNEADTPDNFQSRRPNTSFCFLDIRSPGLGDTAMYLCATSRVTGSASNIQYFGAGTRLSVL.

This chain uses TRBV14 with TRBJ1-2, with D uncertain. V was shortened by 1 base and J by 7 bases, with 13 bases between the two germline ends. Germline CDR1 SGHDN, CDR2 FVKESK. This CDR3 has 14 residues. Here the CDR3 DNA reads TGTGCCAGCAGCCAAGTAGGAAAGGAGAGTGGCTACACCTTC. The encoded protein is CASSQVGKESGYTF.

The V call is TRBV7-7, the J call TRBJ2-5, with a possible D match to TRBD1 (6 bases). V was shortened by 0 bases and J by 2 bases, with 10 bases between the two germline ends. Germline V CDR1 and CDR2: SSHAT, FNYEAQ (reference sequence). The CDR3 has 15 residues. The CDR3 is CASSLARTAQETQYF. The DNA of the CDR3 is TGTGCCAGCAGCTTAGCTAGGACAGCACAAGAGACCCAGTACTTC.

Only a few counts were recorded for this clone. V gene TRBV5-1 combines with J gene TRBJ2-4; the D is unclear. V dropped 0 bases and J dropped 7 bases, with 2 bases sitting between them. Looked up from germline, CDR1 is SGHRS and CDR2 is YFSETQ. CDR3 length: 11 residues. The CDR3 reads CASSLGNIQYF. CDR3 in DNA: TGCGCCAGCAGCTTGGGGAACATTCAGTACTTC.

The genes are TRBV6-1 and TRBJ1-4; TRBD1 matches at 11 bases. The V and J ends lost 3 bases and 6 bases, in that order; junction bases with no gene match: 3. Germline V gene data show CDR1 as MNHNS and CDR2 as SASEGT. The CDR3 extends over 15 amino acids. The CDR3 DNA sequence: TGTGCCAGCAGTGATGGGGGACAGGGGGATGAAAAACTGTTTTTT. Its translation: CASSDGGQGDEKLFF.

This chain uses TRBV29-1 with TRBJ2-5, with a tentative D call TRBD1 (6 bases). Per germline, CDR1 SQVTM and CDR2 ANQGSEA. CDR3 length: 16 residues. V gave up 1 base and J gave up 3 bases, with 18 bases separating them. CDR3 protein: CSVEGAVRGIKETQYF. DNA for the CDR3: TGCAGCGTTGAAGGTGCGGTTAGGGGGATCAAAGAGACCCAGTACTTC.

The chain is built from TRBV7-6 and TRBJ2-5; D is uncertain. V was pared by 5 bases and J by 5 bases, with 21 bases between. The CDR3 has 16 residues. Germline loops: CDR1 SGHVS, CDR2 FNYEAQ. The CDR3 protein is CASSLDSGLVGETQYF. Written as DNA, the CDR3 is TGTGCCAGCAGCCTAGATTCCGGCCTAGTCGGTGAGACCCAGTACTTC.

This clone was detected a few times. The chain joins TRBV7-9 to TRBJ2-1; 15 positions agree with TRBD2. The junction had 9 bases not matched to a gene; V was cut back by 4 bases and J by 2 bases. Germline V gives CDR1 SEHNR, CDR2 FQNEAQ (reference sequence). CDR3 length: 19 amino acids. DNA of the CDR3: TGTGCCAGCAGCTCCGCCGGGACTAGCGGGGGGAGCGCCTACAATGAGCAGTTCTTC. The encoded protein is CASSSAGTSGGSAYNEQFF.

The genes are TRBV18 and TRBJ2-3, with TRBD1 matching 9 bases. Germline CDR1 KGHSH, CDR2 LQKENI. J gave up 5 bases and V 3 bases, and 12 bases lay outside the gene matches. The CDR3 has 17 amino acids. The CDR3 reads CASSPSTGGAGGDTQYF. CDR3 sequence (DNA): TGTGCCAGCTCACCCTCAACAGGGGGCGCAGGGGGAGATACGCAGTATTTT.

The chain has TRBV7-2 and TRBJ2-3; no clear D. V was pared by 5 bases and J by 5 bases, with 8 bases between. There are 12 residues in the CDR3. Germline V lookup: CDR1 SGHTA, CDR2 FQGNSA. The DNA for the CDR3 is TGTGCCAGCAGCCCGAGTAAAGATACGCAGTATTTT. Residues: CASSPSKDTQYF.

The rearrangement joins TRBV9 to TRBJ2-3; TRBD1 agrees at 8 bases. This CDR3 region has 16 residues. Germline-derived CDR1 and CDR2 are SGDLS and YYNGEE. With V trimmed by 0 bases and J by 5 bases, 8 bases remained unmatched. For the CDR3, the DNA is TGTGCCAGCAGCGTAGTTGGGACAGGAAGAGGAGATACGCAGTATTTT. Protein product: CASSVVGTGRGDTQYF.

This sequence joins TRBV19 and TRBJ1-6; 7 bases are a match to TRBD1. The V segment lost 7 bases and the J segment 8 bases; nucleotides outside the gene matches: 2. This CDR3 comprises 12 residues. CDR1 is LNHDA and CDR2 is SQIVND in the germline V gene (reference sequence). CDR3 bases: TGTGCCAGTAACGGACAGGATTCACCCCTCCACTTT. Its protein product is CASNGQDSPLHF.

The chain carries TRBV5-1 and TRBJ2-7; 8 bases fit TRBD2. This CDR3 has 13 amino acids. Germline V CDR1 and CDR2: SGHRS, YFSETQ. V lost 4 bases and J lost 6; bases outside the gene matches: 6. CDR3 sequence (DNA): TGCGCCAGCAGCAAAGGACTAGCTAGCGAGCAGTACTTC. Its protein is CASSKGLASEQYF.

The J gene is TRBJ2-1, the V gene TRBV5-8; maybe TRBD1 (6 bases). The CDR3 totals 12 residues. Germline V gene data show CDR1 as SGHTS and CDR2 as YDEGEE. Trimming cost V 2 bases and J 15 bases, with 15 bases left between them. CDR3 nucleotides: TGTGCCAGCAGCTTTCAAAGGGGGTCGGGGTTCTTC. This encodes CASSFQRGSGFF.

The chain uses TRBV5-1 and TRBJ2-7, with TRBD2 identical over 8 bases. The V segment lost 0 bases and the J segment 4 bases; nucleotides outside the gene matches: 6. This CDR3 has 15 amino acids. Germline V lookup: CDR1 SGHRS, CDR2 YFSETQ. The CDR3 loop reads CASSLAVGLAYEQYF. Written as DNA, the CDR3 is TGCGCCAGCAGCTTGGCCGTAGGACTAGCTTACGAGCAGTACTTC. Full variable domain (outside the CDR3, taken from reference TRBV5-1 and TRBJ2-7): KAGVTQTPRYLIKTRGQQVTLSCSPISGHRSVSWYQQTPGQGLQFLFEYFSETQRNKGNFPGRFSGRQFSNSRSEMNVSTLELGDSALYLCASSLAVGLAYEQYFGPGTRLTVT.

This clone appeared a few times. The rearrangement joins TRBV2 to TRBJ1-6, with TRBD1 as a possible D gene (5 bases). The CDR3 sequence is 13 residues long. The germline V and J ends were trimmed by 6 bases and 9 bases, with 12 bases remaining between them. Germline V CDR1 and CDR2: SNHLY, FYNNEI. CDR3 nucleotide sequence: TGTGCCAGCAGGTCCGGGGGTTCTTCACCCCTCCACTTT. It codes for CASRSGGSSPLHF. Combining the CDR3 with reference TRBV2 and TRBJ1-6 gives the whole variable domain EPEVTQTPSHQVTQMGQEVILRCVPISNHLYFYWYRQILGQKVEFLVSFYNNEISEKSEIFDDQFSVERPDGSNFTLKIRSTKLEDSAMYFCASRSGGSSPLHFGNGTRLTVT.

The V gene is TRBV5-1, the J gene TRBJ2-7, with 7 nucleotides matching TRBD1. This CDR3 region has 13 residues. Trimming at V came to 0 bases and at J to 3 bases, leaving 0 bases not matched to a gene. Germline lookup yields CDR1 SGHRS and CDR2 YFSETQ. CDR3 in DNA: TGCGCCAGCAGCTTGGACAGGGGCTACGAGCAGTACTTC. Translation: CASSLDRGYEQYF. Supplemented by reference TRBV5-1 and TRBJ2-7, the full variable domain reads KAGVTQTPRYLIKTRGQQVTLSCSPISGHRSVSWYQQTPGQGLQFLFEYFSETQRNKGNFPGRFSGRQFSNSRSEMNVSTLELGDSALYLCASSLDRGYEQYFGPGTRLTVT.

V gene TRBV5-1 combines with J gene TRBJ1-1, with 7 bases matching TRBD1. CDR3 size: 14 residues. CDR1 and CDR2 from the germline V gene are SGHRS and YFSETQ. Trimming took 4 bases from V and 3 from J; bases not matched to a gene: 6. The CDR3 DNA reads TGCGCCAGCAGCGGGCTAACAGGGGACACTGAAGCTTTCTTT. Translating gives CASSGLTGDTEAFF. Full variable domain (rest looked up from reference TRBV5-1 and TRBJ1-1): KAGVTQTPRYLIKTRGQQVTLSCSPISGHRSVSWYQQTPGQGLQFLFEYFSETQRNKGNFPGRFSGRQFSNSRSEMNVSTLELGDSALYLCASSGLTGDTEAFFGQGTRLTVV.

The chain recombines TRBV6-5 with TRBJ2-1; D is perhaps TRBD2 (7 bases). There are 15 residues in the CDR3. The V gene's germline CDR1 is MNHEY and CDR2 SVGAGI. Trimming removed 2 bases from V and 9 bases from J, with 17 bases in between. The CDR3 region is CASSYRGAVISEQFF. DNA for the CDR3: TGTGCCAGCAGTTACCGGGGGGCGGTTATTAGTGAGCAGTTCTTC.

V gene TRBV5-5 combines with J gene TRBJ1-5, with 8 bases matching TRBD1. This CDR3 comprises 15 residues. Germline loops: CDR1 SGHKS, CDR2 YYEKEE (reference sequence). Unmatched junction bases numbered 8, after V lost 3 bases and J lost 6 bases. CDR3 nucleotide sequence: TGTGCCAGCAGCTCAGGACAGGGCCAGGCTCAGCCCCAGCATTTT. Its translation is CASSSGQGQAQPQHF.

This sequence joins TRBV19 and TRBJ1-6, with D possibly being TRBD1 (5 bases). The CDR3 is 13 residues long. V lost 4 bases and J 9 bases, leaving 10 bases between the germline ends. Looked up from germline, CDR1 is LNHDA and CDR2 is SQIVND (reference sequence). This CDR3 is CASSTFGGSPLHF. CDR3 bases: TGTGCCAGTAGTACCTTCGGGGGTTCACCCCTCCACTTT.

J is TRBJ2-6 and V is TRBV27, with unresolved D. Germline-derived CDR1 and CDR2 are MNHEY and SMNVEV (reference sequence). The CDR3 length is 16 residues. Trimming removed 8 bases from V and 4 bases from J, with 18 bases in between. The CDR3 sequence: CASGNSSAAGANVLTF. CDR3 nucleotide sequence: TGTGCCAGCGGCAATTCTTCGGCGGCCGGGGCCAACGTCCTGACTTTC. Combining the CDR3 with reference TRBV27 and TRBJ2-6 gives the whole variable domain EAQVTQNPRYLITVTGKKLTVTCSQNMNHEYMSWYRQDPGLGLRQIYYSMNVEVTDKGDVPEGYKVSRKEKRNFPLILESPSPNQTSLYFCASGNSSAAGANVLTFGAGSRLTVL.

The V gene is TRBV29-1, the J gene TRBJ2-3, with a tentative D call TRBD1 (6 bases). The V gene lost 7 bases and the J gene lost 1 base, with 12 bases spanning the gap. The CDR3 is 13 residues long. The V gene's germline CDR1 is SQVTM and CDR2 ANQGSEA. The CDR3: CSAGNRGTDTQYF. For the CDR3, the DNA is TGCAGCGCGGGAAACAGGGGCACAGATACGCAGTATTTT.

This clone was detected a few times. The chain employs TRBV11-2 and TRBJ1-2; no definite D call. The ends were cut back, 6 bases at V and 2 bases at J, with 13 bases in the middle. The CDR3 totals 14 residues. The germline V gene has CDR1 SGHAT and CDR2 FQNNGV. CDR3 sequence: CASSPGRGNYGYTF. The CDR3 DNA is TGTGCCAGCAGTCCCGGCCGTGGGAACTATGGCTACACCTTC.